This T cell receptor (beta chain) was obtained from a study of multiple sclerosis patients with progressive multifocal leukoencephalopathy. Looking at the study overall: Controls were natalizumab-treated multiple sclerosis patients who did not develop PML, sampled longitudinally. Overall study findings and caveats: In most PML patients, TRB repertoires appeared less diverse by entropy.

CDR3 length equals 15 residues. Germline V gene data show CDR1 as MNHEY and CDR2 as SMNVEV (reference sequence). V gave up 4 bases and J gave up 0 bases, with 10 bases separating them. In regard to this clone: Its target is not known.

Time point described: before natalizumab initiation. Sequencing was at survey level. Profiled with immunoSEQ multiplex PCR; TCRdb holds only in-frame clones, not every one. Of fewer than 35,000 clones listed, 70% to 90% are singletons. Sequencing used PBMCs. This clonotype was obtained from a human donor with multiple sclerosis. This chain joins TRBV27 and TRBJ1-3, with D possibly being TRBD1 (5 bases). CDR3 sequence reads: CASSSRVSSGNTIYF. CDR3 bases: TGTGCCAGCAGTTCCAGGGTGAGCTCTGGAAACACCATATATTTT.